One sample yielded the 32 T cell receptor beta chains listed below, sequenced in a study of blood T cell repertoires in COVID-19. Data came from immunoSEQ multiplex PCR; TCRdb stores just in-frame clones and leaves some out. The table shows under 200,000 clones, with almost 90% occurring only once. Sequences were obtained from peripheral blood. The receptors derive from a man aged 18 to 29 with active or convalescent COVID-19.

This sequence joins TRBV11-2 and TRBJ2-1; possibly TRBD2 for D (7 bases). Per germline, CDR1 SGHAT and CDR2 FQNNGV. This CDR3 spans 17 amino acids. Trimming shortened V by 1 base and J by 3 bases, and 16 bases separated the two germline ends. The CDR3 reads CASSLVWRGGRYNEQFF. CDR3 bases: TGTGCCAGCAGCTTAGTGTGGAGGGGGGGCCGCTACAATGAGCAGTTCTTC. Filled out from reference TRBV11-2 and TRBJ2-1, the complete variable domain reads EAGVAQSPRYKIIEKRQSVAFWCNPISGHATLYWYQQILGQGPKLLIQFQNNGVVDDSQLPKDRFSAERLKGVDSTLKIQPAKLEDSAVYLCASSLVWRGGRYNEQFFGPGTRLTVL.

This rearrangement joins TRBV6-5 to TRBJ2-7; D possibly corresponds to TRBD2 (5 bases). CDR1 is MNHEY, CDR2 SVGAGI, per germline. V lost 3 bases to trimming and J lost 5 bases, with 17 bases between them. This CDR3 spans 15 amino acids. In DNA form, the CDR3 reads TGTGCCAGCAGTTATACGGGAATTAACCAGAACGAGCAGTACTTC. Its translation: CASSYTGINQNEQYF.

A few counts support this clone. The chain has TRBV12-3 or TRBV12-4 and TRBJ1-5, with D hard to call. The length of the CDR3 is 13 residues. V was trimmed by 3 bases and J by 5 bases, leaving 8 bases between them. CDR3 DNA: TGTGCCAGCAGTTTCGCTTCGGATCAGCCCCAGCATTTT. It codes for CASSFASDQPQHF.

This clone came up a few times. This rearrangement joins TRBV5-4 to TRBJ1-6; TRBD1 matches 8 bases. The J segment lost 2 bases and the V segment lost 5 bases, leaving 6 bases of the junction unmatched. The CDR3 is 16 residues long. Germline CDR1 and CDR2: SGHNT and YYREEE (reference sequence). The CDR3: CASRSTGVPYNSPLHF. For the CDR3, the DNA is TGTGCCAGCAGATCGACAGGGGTCCCCTATAATTCACCCCTCCACTTT. The whole variable domain, filled in from reference TRBV5-4 and TRBJ1-6, reads ETGVTQSPTHLIKTRGQQVTLRCSSQSGHNTVSWYQQALGQGPQFIFQYYREEENGRGNFPPRFSGLQFPNYSSELNVNALELDDSALYLCASRSTGVPYNSPLHFGNGTRLTVT.

V gene TRBV5-1 combines with J gene TRBJ2-3; 10 nucleotides line up with TRBD2. Germline values: CDR1 SGHRS, CDR2 YFSETQ. The CDR3 runs to 14 residues. Losses at the gene ends were 2 bases for V and 4 bases for J; bases not matched to a gene: 1. The chain's CDR3 is CASSFGTSADTQYF. The CDR3, as DNA: TGCGCCAGCAGCTTTGGGACTAGCGCAGATACGCAGTATTTT.

This clone was detected only once. J is TRBJ2-1 and V is TRBV5-1, with D uncertain. V lost 1 base, J lost 15 bases, and 17 bases lay in between. Germline assignment: CDR1 SGHRS and CDR2 YFSETQ. The CDR3 spans 13 residues. This chain's CDR3 is CASSLPTLPILFF. The CDR3 coding sequence is TGCGCCAGCAGCTTGCCGACTCTCCCGATACTGTTCTTC.

The sample holds one count of this clone. V usage is TRBV19 and J usage is TRBJ1-1, with 11 bases lining up with TRBD1. Trimming cost V 5 bases and J 7 bases; bases outside gene matches: 6. The CDR3 runs 14 residues. The V gene's germline CDR1 is LNHDA and CDR2 SQIVND (reference sequence). CDR3 protein: CASSGTGGYGEAFF. CDR3 sequence (DNA): TGTGCCAGTAGTGGGACAGGGGGTTACGGTGAAGCTTTCTTT.

As DNA, the CDR3 is TGTGCCAGCAGTGGGGTGGTAAGGGGCCGGACGAACACTGAAGCTTTCTTT. This gives the protein CASSGVVRGRTNTEAFF. This rearrangement joins TRBV2 to TRBJ1-1, with a tentative D call TRBD1 (5 bases). Deletions cut 4 bases from V and 1 base from J, with 19 bases between. The germline V gene has CDR1 SNHLY and CDR2 FYNNEI. The CDR3 has 17 residues.

The genes are TRBV4-2 and TRBJ2-1; 9 bases agree with TRBD2. The V and J ends lost 4 bases and 10 bases, in that order; junction bases with no gene match: 11. The CDR3 loop spans 15 amino acids. Per germline, CDR1 LGHNA and CDR2 YNFKEQ. DNA for the CDR3: TGTGCCAGCAGCCCCGCTAGCGGGGTGGTTTTGGAGCAGTTCTTC. This encodes CASSPASGVVLEQFF.

The genes are TRBV27 and TRBJ1-1, with D unclear. V lost 1 base and J 1 base, leaving 4 bases between the germline ends. The germline gives CDR1 MNHEY, CDR2 SMNVEV (reference sequence). The CDR3 is 13 amino acids. CDR3 DNA: TGTGCCAGCAGTTTATGGGCGAACACTGAAGCTTTCTTT. The encoded protein is CASSLWANTEAFF.

V gene TRBV7-8 combines with J gene TRBJ1-2; the D gene is possibly TRBD1 (6 bases). With 5 bases removed from V and 4 bases from J, the gap between germline ends came to 17 bases. The germline V gene has CDR1 SGHVS and CDR2 FQNEAQ. CDR3 length: 15 residues. CDR3 bases: TGTGCCAGCAGCAGAAGGACAGAAATGGGCTATGGCTACACCTTC. Residues: CASSRRTEMGYGYTF.

The chain links TRBV19 to TRBJ2-7, with D hard to call. Looked up from germline, CDR1 is LNHDA and CDR2 is SQIVND (reference sequence). The ends were cut back, 5 bases at V and 2 bases at J, with 25 bases in the middle. This CDR3 spans 18 amino acids. The DNA of the CDR3 is TGTGCCAGTAGTGGTGGAACCGGAGTCGACTTAATCCCCTACGAGCAGTACTTC. This translates into CASSGGTGVDLIPYEQYF.

This clone was picked up one time. The chain carries TRBV6-5 and TRBJ2-5, with 11 bases lining up with TRBD1. The CDR3 covers 14 residues. After removal of 6 bases from V and 2 bases from J, the junction contained 2 bases not matched to a gene. The germline CDR1 and CDR2 sequences are MNHEY and SVGAGI. The CDR3 here is CASSRDRGQETQYF. The CDR3 DNA follows: TGTGCCAGCAGCAGGGACAGGGGGCAAGAGACCCAGTACTTC.

The V gene is TRBV14, the J gene TRBJ1-2; possibly TRBD1 for D (5 bases). Trimming cost V 0 bases and J 6 bases, with 8 bases left between them. The CDR3 totals 13 residues. In germline, CDR1 is SGHDN, CDR2 FVKESK. CDR3 loop: CASSQDWGDGYTF. The CDR3 region has the DNA TGTGCCAGCAGCCAAGATTGGGGGGATGGCTACACCTTC.

A single count supports this clone. The chain recombines TRBV12-5 with TRBJ1-1; tentative D call: TRBD1 (6 bases). The CDR3 has 13 amino acids. Trimming cost V 3 bases and J 4 bases, with 9 bases left between them. Germline V CDR1 and CDR2: LGHNT, FRNRAP. In DNA form, the CDR3 reads TGTGCTAGTGGTTTTCAGGGGTCCACTGAAGCTTTCTTT. Amino acids: CASGFQGSTEAFF.

The J gene is TRBJ1-2, the V gene TRBV19; D is unresolved. Per germline, CDR1 LNHDA and CDR2 SQIVND (reference sequence). This CDR3 comprises 14 residues. V was pared by 4 bases and J by 4 bases, with 13 bases between. This CDR3 is CASSTPGMSYGYTF. Here the CDR3 DNA reads TGTGCCAGTAGTACGCCGGGTATGAGCTATGGCTACACCTTC.

V is TRBV10-3 and J is TRBJ1-6; 11 nucleotides align to TRBD1. Germline lookup yields CDR1 ENHRY and CDR2 SYGVKD. V lost 7 bases and J lost 6; bases outside the gene matches: 2. The CDR3 has 14 amino acids. The CDR3 nucleotides read TGTGCCATCACCGGACAGGGGGCTAATTCACCCCTCCACTTT. Its translation: CAITGQGANSPLHF.

The V gene is TRBV27, the J gene TRBJ2-3; 7 bases agree with TRBD2. V lost 4 bases and J lost 5; bases outside the gene matches: 9. Germline V lookup: CDR1 MNHEY, CDR2 SMNVEV (reference sequence). This CDR3 region has 15 residues. Written as DNA, the CDR3 is TGTGCCAGCAGTTACTCCCCAGCGGGAAAAGATACGCAGTATTTT. Its translation: CASSYSPAGKDTQYF.

The J gene is TRBJ2-3, the V gene TRBV7-2, with D perhaps matching TRBD1 (6 bases). CDR1 and CDR2 (germline): SGHTA, FQGNSA. The CDR3 is 15 residues long. Between the trimmed V and J ends, which lost 2 bases and 1 base, there was a span of 10 bases. The CDR3 nucleotides are TGTGCCAGCAGCTTACTGGCAGGGGGCACAGATACGCAGTATTTT. It specifies CASSLLAGGTDTQYF.

The chain couples TRBV27 to TRBJ2-3; D perhaps matches TRBD1 (5 bases). V lost 5 bases and J lost 4, with 10 bases in between. The CDR3 consists of 13 residues. CDR1 and CDR2 (germline): MNHEY, SMNVEV (reference sequence). CDR3 in DNA: TGTGCCAGCAGTATAAGGGGATCAGATACGCAGTATTTT. Translating it yields CASSIRGSDTQYF.

V is TRBV30 and J is TRBJ1-2; 10 bases map to TRBD1. The trim removed 7 bases at V and 2 bases at J, leaving 1 base unmatched. CDR3 length: 12 amino acids. CDR1 is GTSNPN, CDR2 SVGIG, per germline (reference sequence). The CDR3 DNA reads as TGTGCCTCGGGACAGGGGAACTATGGCTACACCTTC. This gives the protein CASGQGNYGYTF.

V gene TRBV6-4 combines with J gene TRBJ2-5; 9 positions match TRBD1. The CDR3 has 17 residues. The germline V gene encodes CDR1 MRHNA and CDR2 SNTAGT. V lost 2 bases, J lost 1 base, and 8 bases stayed unmatched. CDR3: CASSDPGTGNFQETQYF. The CDR3 DNA sequence: TGTGCCAGCAGTGACCCGGGGACAGGGAATTTCCAAGAGACCCAGTACTTC.

This clone was observed a handful of times. DNA of the CDR3: TGTGCCAGCAGCTCATTAGGAGGGGCGCTGGGCAATCAGCCCCAGCATTTT. This codes for CASSSLGGALGNQPQHF. The gene calls are TRBV7-2 and TRBJ1-5; D perhaps matches TRBD1 (5 bases). The ends were cut back, 4 bases at V and 2 bases at J, with 18 bases in the middle. CDR1 SGHTA and CDR2 FQGNSA come from the germline V gene. The CDR3 runs 17 residues.

V gene TRBV3-1 (or the pseudogene TRBV3-2) combines with J gene TRBJ1-1; D unresolved. Germline CDR1 reads LGHDT; CDR2 reads YNNKEL (reference sequence). The CDR3 consists of 14 residues. V was shortened by 4 bases and J by 3 bases, with 12 bases between the two germline ends. The CDR3: CASSPRPRDTEAFF. In DNA, the CDR3 is TGTGCCAGCAGCCCCCGACCGCGGGACACTGAAGCTTTCTTT.

The CDR3 DNA reads as TGTGCCAGCAGCCCTTACCCGCGAGGGAATTCACCCCTCCACTTT. Translated, it gives CASSPYPRGNSPLHF. The V call is TRBV7-8, the J call TRBJ1-6; no reliable D call. The CDR3 consists of 15 residues. Germline V lookup: CDR1 SGHVS, CDR2 FQNEAQ. Between the trimmed V and J ends, which lost 5 bases and 7 bases, there was a span of 15 bases.

This chain joins TRBV5-6 and TRBJ2-1; TRBD1 agrees at 9 bases. The CDR3 is 14 amino acids. Trimming took 3 bases from V and 9 from J; bases not matched to a gene: 7. The germline V gene encodes CDR1 SGHDT and CDR2 YYEEEE. The CDR3 protein is CASSSQQGAGEQFF. The CDR3 DNA follows: TGTGCCAGCAGCTCACAACAGGGGGCCGGTGAGCAGTTCTTC.

The chain has TRBV6-2 or TRBV6-3 and TRBJ1-1; D unresolved. Trimming removed 5 bases at V and 5 bases at J, with 6 bases between. Germline lookup yields CDR1 MNHEY and CDR2 SVGEGT. The length of the CDR3 is 11 residues. The CDR3 here is CASSRRTEAFF. For the CDR3, the DNA is TGTGCCAGCAGTAGGAGAACTGAAGCTTTCTTT.

V usage is TRBV9 and J usage is TRBJ2-1; 10 bases are shared with TRBD2. This CDR3 spans 17 amino acids. CDR1 is SGDLS and CDR2 is YYNGEE in the germline V gene. Trimming cost V 0 bases and J 4 bases; bases outside gene matches: 7. Written as DNA, the CDR3 is TGTGCCAGCAGCGTAGCGGCACTAGCGGGACATTACAATGAGCAGTTCTTC. Translating gives CASSVAALAGHYNEQFF.

The chain links TRBV5-1 to TRBJ2-2; 12 bases match TRBD2. There are 17 residues in the CDR3. V dropped 3 bases and J dropped 6; count of bases not matched to a gene: 9. The germline V gene encodes CDR1 SGHRS and CDR2 YFSETQ. The DNA of the CDR3 is TGCGCCAGCAGCTGGGATACGGGACTAGCGGGTTCCGGGGAGCTGTTTTTT. This translates into CASSWDTGLAGSGELFF.

The chain joins TRBV19 to TRBJ1-2; D is possibly TRBD1 (6 bases). The V gene lost 9 bases and the J gene lost 6 bases, with 14 bases spanning the gap. The CDR3 sequence is 12 residues long. Germline CDR1 and CDR2: LNHDA and SQIVND (reference sequence). CDR3 nucleotide sequence: TGTGCCAGCCAAAGCGGGGGCCATGGCTACACCTTC. Amino acids: CASQSGGHGYTF.

The chain uses TRBV30 and TRBJ2-2, with D possibly matching TRBD2 (6 bases). This CDR3 has 14 residues. The germline gives CDR1 GTSNPN, CDR2 SVGIG (reference sequence). V lost 2 bases and J 0 bases, leaving 7 bases between the germline ends. CDR3 nucleotides: TGTGCCTGGAGTCGGAGGGCGAACACCGGGGAGCTGTTTTTT. Its protein is CAWSRRANTGELFF. Based on the CDR3 plus reference TRBV30 and TRBJ2-2, the full variable domain is SQTIHQWPATLVQPVGSPLSLECTVEGTSNPNLYWYRQAAGRGLQLLFYSVGIGQISSEVPQNLSASRPQDRQFILSSKKLLLSDSGFYLCAWSRRANTGELFFGEGSRLTVL.

The chain employs TRBV9 and TRBJ2-1; 14 bases are shared with TRBD2. After removal of 4 bases from V and 5 bases from J, the junction contained 2 bases not matched to a gene. The CDR3 totals 15 residues. CDR1 is SGDLS and CDR2 is YYNGEE in the germline V gene. The CDR3 sequence is CASSQGLAGDNEQFF. The CDR3 DNA reads as TGTGCCAGCAGCCAGGGACTAGCGGGGGACAATGAGCAGTTCTTC.